The 14 T cell receptor beta chains listed next were all sequenced from one sample in a study of cytomegalovirus exposure and HLA in healthy donors. Amplification used 60 Vbeta primers and 13 Jbeta primers. Clones were read by immunoSEQ multiplex PCR, and TCRdb kept only the in-frame ones, dropping some. The sample has approximately 170,000 clones, roughly four fifths seen once; the top ten hold 0.7% to 0.8%. The specimen was PBMCs. The source of these receptors is a female donor in good health and CMV-seronegative.

This chain uses TRBV27 with TRBJ2-1; D is unresolved. CDR1 is MNHEY, CDR2 SMNVEV, per germline (reference sequence). Trimming pared 5 bases from V and 5 bases from J, leaving 10 bases between. The CDR3 is 13 residues long. The CDR3 DNA reads TGTGCCAGCAGTACACCGCGGCACAATGAGCAGTTCTTC. It is translated as CASSTPRHNEQFF.

The chain uses TRBV6-5 and TRBJ1-1; possible D gene TRBD1, 6 bases. The V gene lost 1 base and the J gene lost 4 bases, with 16 bases spanning the gap. CDR3 length equals 16 residues. Germline CDR1 reads MNHEY; CDR2 reads SVGAGI. The CDR3 reads CASSYYTGLRITEAFF. CDR3 nucleotide sequence: TGTGCCAGCAGTTACTATACAGGGTTGCGTATCACTGAAGCTTTCTTT.

The gene calls are TRBV27 and TRBJ2-7; TRBD1 is a possible D gene (5 bases). The CDR3 spans 13 residues. V was pared by 7 bases and J by 1 base, with 11 bases between. The germline V gene has CDR1 MNHEY and CDR2 SMNVEV (reference sequence). The CDR3 DNA reads TGTGCCAGCACGCGGCAGGGATCCTACGAGCAGTACTTC. It is translated as CASTRQGSYEQYF.

The chain has TRBV7-9 and TRBJ2-3; D may be TRBD1 (5 bases). Trimming took off 2 bases at V and 4 bases at J, with 13 bases between the two ends. The CDR3 is 15 amino acids. Germline lookup yields CDR1 SEHNR and CDR2 FQNEAQ (reference sequence). DNA of the CDR3: TGTGCCAGCAGCTTAAGGGGTATCGGCGCAGATACGCAGTATTTT. Translated: CASSLRGIGADTQYF. Together with reference TRBV7-9 and TRBJ2-3, the CDR3 gives the full variable domain: DTGVSQNPRHKITKRGQNVTFRCDPISEHNRLYWYRQTLGQGPEFLTYFQNEAQLEKSRLLSDRFSAERPKGSFSTLEIQRTEQGDSAMYLCASSLRGIGADTQYFGPGTRLTVL.

The J gene is TRBJ2-7, the V gene TRBV28; 7 bases fit TRBD1. V shed 8 bases and J 4 bases; nucleotides not matched to a gene: 11. The CDR3 spans 14 residues. Germline V gene data show CDR1 as MDHEN and CDR2 as SYDVKM. The CDR3 bases are TGTGCCAGCGGACCGGGACAGACGAAGTACGAGCAGTACTTC. Its translation: CASGPGQTKYEQYF.

V and J are TRBV6-1 and TRBJ2-1; D perhaps matches TRBD2 (5 bases). The CDR3 is made up of 15 amino acids. V shed 2 bases and J shed 6 bases, with 14 bases lying between them. Germline assignment: CDR1 MNHNS and CDR2 SASEGT. Written as DNA, the CDR3 is TGTGCCAGCAGTGAACATCTAGCAAGTGTCAATGAGCAGTTCTTC. It translates to CASSEHLASVNEQFF.

The chain is built from TRBV6-4 and TRBJ1-2; TRBD1 aligns across 8 bases. CDR3 length: 15 amino acids. Unmatched junction bases numbered 8, after V lost 0 bases and J lost 8 bases. Germline V lookup: CDR1 MRHNA, CDR2 SNTAGT. The CDR3 reads CASSDSSGGLQGYTF. CDR3 nucleotide sequence: TGTGCCAGCAGTGACTCCTCAGGGGGCTTGCAAGGCTACACCTTC.

V is TRBV11-2 and J is TRBJ1-6; tentatively, D is TRBD1 (5 bases). The length of the CDR3 is 17 residues. Germline assignment: CDR1 SGHAT and CDR2 FQNNGV. The V gene lost 5 bases and the J gene lost 0 bases, with 14 bases spanning the gap. The CDR3 DNA is TGTGCCAGCAGCGGCCGGGACGGGAGCTCCTATAATTCACCCCTCCACTTT. Its protein is CASSGRDGSSYNSPLHF.

The rearrangement links TRBV5-4 to TRBJ2-3, with a weak D call TRBD2 (7 bases). V was pared by 1 base and J by 11 bases, with 17 bases between. The CDR3 sequence is 14 residues long. Germline loops: CDR1 SGHNT, CDR2 YYREEE (reference sequence). The CDR3 loop reads CASSLRGRAVEQYF. For the CDR3, the DNA is TGTGCCAGCAGCTTGAGGGGGAGGGCCGTCGAGCAGTATTTT.

On this clone itself: In the same sample, other DNA sequences code for this CDR3. This sequence joins TRBV7-2 and TRBJ2-1; 9 bases align to TRBD1. CDR3 length: 15 amino acids. Germline V gene data show CDR1 as SGHTA and CDR2 as FQGNSA. Trimming at V came to 4 bases and at J to 0 bases, leaving 1 base not matched to a gene. The CDR3 spells CASSSDRGSYNEQFF. In DNA form, the CDR3 reads TGTGCCAGCAGCTCGGACAGGGGCTCCTACAATGAGCAGTTCTTC.

The chain joins TRBV6-6 to TRBJ2-7; 8 bases are shared with TRBD1. The CDR3 consists of 12 residues. CDR1 is MNHNY and CDR2 is SVGAGI in the germline V gene (reference sequence). Unmatched junction bases numbered 6, after V lost 7 bases and J lost 7 bases. This CDR3 is CASTDRGNEQYF. The CDR3 bases are TGTGCCAGCACCGACAGGGGAAATGAGCAGTACTTC.

The V call is TRBV5-1, the J call TRBJ2-1, with TRBD2 identical over 9 bases. V lost 2 bases to trimming and J lost 1 base; unmatched junction nucleotides: 4. This CDR3 contains 16 residues. The germline gives CDR1 SGHRS, CDR2 YFSETQ. The CDR3 DNA sequence: TGCGCCAGCAGCTTCACTAGCGGGCCTTCCTACAATGAGCAGTTCTTC. As protein: CASSFTSGPSYNEQFF.

The chain links TRBV5-4 to TRBJ1-1; D is undetermined. In germline, CDR1 is SGHNT, CDR2 YYREEE (reference sequence). Trimming took 2 bases from V and 6 from J, leaving 14 bases between them. This CDR3 is 14 amino acids long. Here the CDR3 reads CASSLNGLGAEAFF. The CDR3 nucleotides are TGTGCCAGCAGCTTAAACGGACTTGGGGCTGAAGCTTTCTTT.

V is TRBV28 and J is TRBJ1-4; 7 nucleotides agree with TRBD1. The length of the CDR3 is 17 residues. CDR1 and CDR2 (germline): MDHEN, SYDVKM. With 3 bases clipped from V and 8 bases from J, the junction kept 15 bases outside the gene matches. The CDR3, as DNA: TGTGCCAGCAGTTTCGGGCTAGGTGAGGGGGCATGGGAAAAACTGTTTTTT. This encodes CASSFGLGEGAWEKLFF.